The rows below give T cell receptor beta chains drawn from one sample of a study of blood T cell repertoires in COVID-19. Here immunoSEQ multiplex PCR was the method, and the copy in TCRdb shows in-frame clones only, minus some. This table holds around 270,000 clones, 88% found once. The sample comprised PBMCs or T cells enriched from blood (not recorded which). Receptor source: a woman in her 40s who had been exposed to COVID-19. Each CDR3 is given with its conserved first and last residue. Fields, in order: V gene, clone size, D gene, J gene, CDR3 protein, CDR3 DNA. The D gene is left open where the match is weak. The size field is filled for only some rows; it gives once, few, many or a size class.

>TRBV2|-|-|TRBJ2-5
CASSEGGGGPPRGTQYF
TGTGCCAGCAGTGAAGGAGGGGGGGGGCCGCCAAGAGGGACCCAGTACTTC
>TRBV5-1|-|-|TRBJ1-2
CASSLVGRDYGYTF
TGCGCCAGCAGCTTGGTCGGCAGGGACTATGGCTACACCTTC
>TRBV14|-|TRBD1|TRBJ2-1
CASSLAGTDHEQFF
TGTGCCAGCAGCCTTGCAGGGACAGATCATGAGCAGTTCTTC
>TRBV29-1|-|-|TRBJ2-7
CSAADSSYEQYF
TGCAGCGCCGCGGACAGCTCCTACGAGCAGTACTTC
>TRBV28|-|-|TRBJ1-1
CASSRWTEAFF
TGTGCCAGCAGCCGGTGGACTGAAGCTTTCTTT
>TRBV7-2|-|TRBD1|TRBJ2-7
CASSPRTGSPHEQYF
TGTGCCAGCAGCCCCAGGACAGGGTCTCCCCACGAGCAGTACTTC
>TRBV28|-|-|TRBJ2-1
CASSPGLNYNEQFF
TGTGCCAGCAGTCCGGGACTTAACTACAATGAGCAGTTCTTC
>TRBV15|-|-|TRBJ2-7
CATSRPTGHHSYEQYF
TGTGCCACCAGCAGACCGACAGGTCACCACTCCTACGAGCAGTACTTC
>TRBV5-3|few|-|TRBJ2-5
CARVWSGTSFAQYF
TGTGCCAGAGTTTGGTCCGGGACTTCTTTCGCCCAGTACTTC
>TRBV19|once|TRBD1|TRBJ2-2
CASSTSGTGRNTGELFF
TGTGCCAGTAGTACCTCCGGGACAGGGAGGAACACCGGGGAGCTGTTTTTT
>TRBV3-1/TRBV3-2|-|-|TRBJ1-5
CASSGGSANQPQHF
TGTGCCAGCTCGGGGGGTTCGGCCAATCAGCCCCAGCATTTT
>TRBV9|-|-|TRBJ2-3
CASSVSERFTDTQYF
TGTGCCAGCAGCGTATCGGAGCGGTTCACAGATACGCAGTATTTT
>TRBV9|-|TRBD2|TRBJ2-7
CASSVAGGVNLCEYF
TGTGCCAGCAGCGTAGCTGGGGGGGTCAACCTATGCGAGTACTTC
>TRBV3-1/TRBV3-2|-|-|TRBJ1-1
CASSLGGREGEAFF
TGTGCCAGCAGCCTTGGCGGACGAGAGGGTGAAGCTTTCTTT
>TRBV10-3|-|TRBD1|TRBJ2-6
CAISDPRQGAGSGANVLTF
TGTGCCATCAGTGACCCACGACAGGGGGCTGGCTCTGGGGCCAACGTCCTGACTTTC
>TRBV9|once|-|TRBJ2-2
CASRRDFTNTGELFF
TGTGCCAGCAGGAGGGACTTTACGAACACCGGGGAGCTGTTTTTT
>TRBV14|once|-|TRBJ1-3
CASSPAGGLLGNTIYF
TGTGCCAGCAGCCCAGCCGGAGGGCTGTTAGGAAACACCATATATTTT
>TRBV7-6|-|-|TRBJ1-1
CASSLMGEGNTEAFF
TGTGCCAGCAGCTTAATGGGAGAGGGGAACACTGAAGCTTTCTTT
>TRBV18|-|TRBD1|TRBJ1-6
CASSAADRAFLHF
TGTGCCAGCTCAGCGGCCGACAGGGCCTTCCTCCACTTT
>TRBV28|-|-|TRBJ1-2
CASSEAVDYGYTF
TGTGCCAGCAGTGAGGCGGTGGACTATGGCTACACCTTC
>TRBV6-5|once|-|TRBJ2-5
CASSYRLVRGETQYF
TGTGCCAGCAGTTACCGACTAGTTAGGGGAGAGACCCAGTACTTC
>TRBV28|-|TRBD1|TRBJ1-1
CASTGGFEAFF
TGTGCCAGCACAGGGGGCTTTGAAGCTTTCTTT